This T cell receptor beta chain was identified during a study of hypomethylating agent response in myelodysplastic syndrome. Assay used: immunoSEQ multiplex PCR; TCRdb lists only in-frame clones, some missing. The sample shows roughly 9,800 clones, around 80% of them seen only once. The CDR3 spans 14 residues. Germline CDR1 and CDR2: MNHNY and SVGAGI (reference sequence). V shed 6 bases and J shed 3 bases, with 14 bases lying between them. The rearrangement joins TRBV6-6 to TRBJ1-2; D unresolved. This TCR was sampled from a human donor with myelodysplastic syndrome. The sample was bone marrow, taken before or after starting hypomethylating agent treatment for myelodysplastic syndrome (not recorded which). The CDR3 DNA reads as TGTGCCAGCAGAAAGGAGCCTGGAGACTATGGCTACACCTTC. Encoded protein: CASRKEPGDYGYTF.